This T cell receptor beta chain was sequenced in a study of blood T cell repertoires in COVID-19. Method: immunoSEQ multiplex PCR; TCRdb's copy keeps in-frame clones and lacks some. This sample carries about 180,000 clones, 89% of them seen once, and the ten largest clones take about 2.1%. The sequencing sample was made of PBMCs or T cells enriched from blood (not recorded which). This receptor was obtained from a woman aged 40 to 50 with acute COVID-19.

For the CDR3, the DNA is TGTGCCAGCAGTGGTATTACAGCCACTAACTATGGCTACACCTTC. Residues: CASSGITATNYGYTF. The chain uses TRBV2 and TRBJ1-2; D ambiguous. Trimming left V 4 bases short and J 0 bases short, with 12 bases between. CDR1 SNHLY and CDR2 FYNNEI come from the germline V gene. This CDR3 spans 15 amino acids.